This TCR beta chain appears in the sequencing data of a study of T cells in Graves' hyperthyroidism and ophthalmopathy. CDR1 is KGHDR, CDR2 SFDVKD, per germline. V trimming: 0 bases; J trimming: 3 bases; junction bases outside the gene matches: 22. The CDR3 is 22 amino acids. Amplification of TCR beta CDR3 regions was performed using RNA transcripts as template. TCR CDR3 underwent first-round RT-PCR with the HTBI primer set. TCRdb processed the multiplex PCR reads anew with MiXCR; each CDR3 protein has one entry. The data contain about 640,000 distinct CDR3 sequences, roughly 15% of them singletons. This clonotype was counted a few times.

Sequenced sample: blood. The chain recombines TRBV24-1 with TRBJ2-3; 8 positions agree with TRBD2. This receptor was taken from a woman between 45 and 60 years old with Graves' ophthalmopathy. The CDR3 DNA follows: TGTGCCACCAGTGATTTGGATAGCGGGGTTGGCAGGGAGTTTTTCGCGACAGATACGCAGTATTTT. It translates to CATSDLDSGVGREFFATDTQYF.